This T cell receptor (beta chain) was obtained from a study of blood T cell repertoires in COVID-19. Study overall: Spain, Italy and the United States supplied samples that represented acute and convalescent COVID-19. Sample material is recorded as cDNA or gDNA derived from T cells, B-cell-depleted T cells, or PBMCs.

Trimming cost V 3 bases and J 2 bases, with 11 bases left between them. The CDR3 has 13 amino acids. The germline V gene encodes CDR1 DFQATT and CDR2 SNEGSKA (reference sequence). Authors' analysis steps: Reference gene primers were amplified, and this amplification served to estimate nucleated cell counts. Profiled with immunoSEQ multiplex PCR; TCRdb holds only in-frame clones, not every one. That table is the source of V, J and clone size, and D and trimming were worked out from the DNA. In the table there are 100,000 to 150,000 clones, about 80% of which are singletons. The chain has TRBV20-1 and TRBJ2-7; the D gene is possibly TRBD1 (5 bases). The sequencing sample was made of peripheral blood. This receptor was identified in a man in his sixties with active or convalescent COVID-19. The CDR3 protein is CSASKGLAYEQYF. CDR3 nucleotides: TGCAGTGCTAGTAAGGGGTTAGCCTACGAGCAGTACTTC.